Presented here are 29 T cell receptor beta chains from one specimen sequenced in a study of blood T cell repertoires in COVID-19. Some clones are missing from TCRdb's copy, which holds only in-frame ones; the method was immunoSEQ multiplex PCR. This table has approximately 110,000 clones, 71% appearing once. Material for sequencing was peripheral blood. Receptor source: a human donor with acute or convalescent COVID-19. The donor label of this sample is uncertain.

The count of this clone is one. J is TRBJ2-7 and V is TRBV6-5; 7 bases agree with TRBD1. CDR1 MNHEY and CDR2 SVGAGI come from the germline V gene. Trimming took 2 bases from V and 4 from J; bases not matched to a gene: 5. This CDR3 has 14 residues. CDR3 nucleotides: TGTGCCAGCAGTTACCGTGACAGGGAGTACGAGCAGTACTTC. It yields the protein CASSYRDREYEQYF.

V usage is TRBV30 and J usage is TRBJ2-3; 11 bases agree with TRBD2. V gave up 4 bases and J gave up 3 bases; unmatched junction bases: 6. This CDR3 is built from 15 residues. Germline values: CDR1 GTSNPN, CDR2 SVGIG (reference sequence). CDR3: CAWMTLAGGTDTQYF. CDR3 nucleotide sequence: TGTGCCTGGATGACCTTAGCGGGGGGGACAGATACGCAGTATTTT.

V is TRBV5-5 and J is TRBJ1-1, with TRBD1 matching over 7 bases. CDR3 length: 16 residues. The junction had 8 bases not matched to a gene; V was cut back by 2 bases and J by 1 base. CDR1 and CDR2 (germline): SGHKS, YYEKEE (reference sequence). The DNA for the CDR3 is TGTGCCAGCAGCTTAAGAGTGGGACAGACGAACACTGAAGCTTTCTTT. The encoded protein is CASSLRVGQTNTEAFF.

The chain employs TRBV6-1 and TRBJ1-1; no clear D gene. This CDR3 region has 15 residues. With 1 base removed from V and 0 bases from J, the gap between germline ends came to 9 bases. The germline V gene encodes CDR1 MNHNS and CDR2 SASEGT. The CDR3 nucleotides read TGTGCCAGCAGTGAAGGGGCGATTTTGAACACTGAAGCTTTCTTT. Encoded protein: CASSEGAILNTEAFF.

This rearrangement joins TRBV27 to TRBJ1-1; no definite D call. V was clipped by 5 bases and J by 5 bases, with 18 bases between them. Germline values: CDR1 MNHEY, CDR2 SMNVEV (reference sequence). The CDR3 extends over 15 amino acids. The CDR3 DNA is TGTGCCAGCAGTCCGCTCCGAGCGGGAGGGACTGAAGCTTTCTTT. This encodes CASSPLRAGGTEAFF.

This chain uses TRBV6-6 with TRBJ1-2; D is perhaps TRBD1 (5 bases). The CDR3 totals 16 residues. The V gene's germline CDR1 is MNHNY and CDR2 SVGAGI (reference sequence). V gave up 6 bases and J gave up 4 bases, with 21 bases separating them. CDR3 bases: TGTGCCAGCAGCAACCCGGCAGGGAACCAAATCTATGGCTACACCTTC. This sequence encodes CASSNPAGNQIYGYTF.

This rearrangement joins TRBV4-1 to TRBJ2-1; 11 bases line up with TRBD2. The CDR3 extends over 17 amino acids. With V trimmed by 1 base and J by 4 bases, 6 bases remained unmatched. Germline V lookup: CDR1 MGHRA, CDR2 YSYEKL. Here the CDR3 DNA reads TGCGCCAGCAGCCAAGGACTAGCGGGGAGGCGATACAATGAGCAGTTCTTC. Amino acids: CASSQGLAGRRYNEQFF.

The chain links TRBV13 to TRBJ2-3; the match to TRBD2 covers 9 bases. CDR1 is PRHDT, CDR2 FYEKMQ, per germline (reference sequence). V was pared by 3 bases and J by 8 bases, with 9 bases of the junction left unmatched. This CDR3 comprises 15 residues. CDR3 DNA: TGTGCCAGCAGCTTTAGGGGGGGGACTAGCAGTACGCAGTATTTT. This encodes CASSFRGGTSSTQYF.

The V call is TRBV7-3, the J call TRBJ2-5, with 7 bases aligning to TRBD1. V dropped 4 bases and J dropped 3; count of bases not matched to a gene: 2. Germline V gene lookup returns CDR1 SGHTA and CDR2 FQGTGA. This CDR3 is built from 13 residues. The CDR3 DNA follows: TGTGCCAGCAGCTCGACAGGGAAAGAGACCCAGTACTTC. It yields the protein CASSSTGKETQYF.

This clone was seen only a few times. The chain joins TRBV4-2 to TRBJ1-5; D remains unclear. CDR3 length: 15 amino acids. CDR1 and CDR2 (germline): LGHNA, YNFKEQ. V was trimmed by 0 bases and J by 3 bases, leaving 9 bases between them. The CDR3 is CASSQDRGLNQPQHF. CDR3 DNA: TGTGCCAGCAGCCAAGATCGAGGGCTCAATCAGCCCCAGCATTTT.

The rearrangement links TRBV7-3 to TRBJ2-5; 7 bases fit TRBD2. Trimming removed 2 bases from V and 5 bases from J; junction bases left unmatched: 5. The CDR3 runs 14 residues. Per the germline V gene, CDR1 is SGHTA and CDR2 is FQGTGA. Here the CDR3 DNA reads TGTGCCAGCAGCTTAGGGGGGGTCAGGGAGACCCAGTACTTC. It translates to CASSLGGVRETQYF.

The gene calls are TRBV30 and TRBJ1-2, with D perhaps TRBD1 (5 bases). Germline V gene data show CDR1 as GTSNPN and CDR2 as SVGIG (reference sequence). V was cut by 3 bases and J by 4 bases, with 12 bases left in between. The CDR3 is made up of 13 amino acids. DNA for the CDR3: TGTGCCTGGAGCGCGCGGGGGGTCTATGGCTACACCTTC. It codes for CAWSARGVYGYTF.

DNA for the CDR3: TGTGCCAGTAGTGACAGGGGGTATACTGAAGCTTTCTTT. Translated: CASSDRGYTEAFF. The chain employs TRBV19 and TRBJ1-1; TRBD1 aligns across 9 bases. The V segment lost 5 bases and the J segment 5 bases; nucleotides outside the gene matches: 3. CDR1 is LNHDA, CDR2 SQIVND, per germline (reference sequence). The CDR3 is made up of 13 amino acids. The full variable domain, with the rest looked up from reference TRBV19 and TRBJ1-1, is DGGITQSPKYLFRKEGQNVTLSCEQNLNHDAMYWYRQDPGQGLRLIYYSQIVNDFQKGDIAEGYSVSREKKESFPLTVTSAQKNPTAFYLCASSDRGYTEAFFGQGTRLTVV.

The gene calls are TRBV30 and TRBJ1-1; 9 bases fit TRBD1. Germline V gives CDR1 GTSNPN, CDR2 SVGIG (reference sequence). V was clipped by 5 bases and J by 5 bases; unmatched bases: 9. CDR3 length: 14 amino acids. The CDR3 DNA reads TGTGCCTGGTCCCTTACAGGGGGCAGGACTGAAGCTTTCTTT. It is translated as CAWSLTGGRTEAFF.

The rearrangement links TRBV12-2 to TRBJ2-2; the table's D call, TRBD2, was not checked against the DNA. TRBV12-2 is a recognized pseudogene. This CDR3 contains 15 residues. CDR3 in DNA: TGTGCAAGTCGCTCGACTAGCGGGGGCACCGGGGAGCTGTTTTTT. It codes for CASRSTSGGTGELFF.

This clone was observed at least ten times. In DNA form, the CDR3 reads TGTGCCAGCAGCAACAGGGACTATGGCTACACCTTC. Encoded protein: CASSNRDYGYTF. The chain links TRBV7-9 to TRBJ1-2, with D tentatively TRBD1 (6 bases). Germline values: CDR1 SEHNR, CDR2 FQNEAQ (reference sequence). The length of the CDR3 is 12 residues. V was clipped by 5 bases and J by 3 bases, with 7 bases between them. The full variable domain, with the rest looked up from reference TRBV7-9 and TRBJ1-2, is DTGVSQNPRHKITKRGQNVTFRCDPISEHNRLYWYRQTLGQGPEFLTYFQNEAQLEKSRLLSDRFSAERPKGSFSTLEIQRTEQGDSAMYLCASSNRDYGYTFGSGTRLTVV.

The chain combines TRBV28 with TRBJ1-1; D uncertain. Trimming shortened V by 5 bases and J by 3 bases, and 16 bases separated the two germline ends. From germline, CDR1 is MDHEN and CDR2 SYDVKM. CDR3 size: 15 residues. Here the CDR3 reads CASSPPGGRDTEAFF. In DNA form, the CDR3 reads TGTGCCAGCAGTCCGCCGGGAGGACGGGACACTGAAGCTTTCTTT.

There are a few counts of this clone. The chain has TRBV5-6 and TRBJ1-6, with 8 bases aligning to TRBD1. With V trimmed by 3 bases and J by 7 bases, 3 bases remained unmatched. CDR1 SGHDT and CDR2 YYEEEE come from the germline V gene. This CDR3 has 14 amino acids. For the CDR3, the DNA is TGTGCCAGCAGCTCGGACAGGGCCAATTCACCCCTCCACTTT. Residues: CASSSDRANSPLHF. Together with reference TRBV5-6 and TRBJ1-6, the CDR3 gives the full variable domain: DAGVTQSPTHLIKTRGQQVTLRCSPKSGHDTVSWYQQALGQGPQFIFQYYEEEERQRGNFPDRFSGHQFPNYSSELNVNALLLGDSALYLCASSSDRANSPLHFGNGTRLTVT.

This clone has a handful of counts. The V gene is TRBV28, the J gene TRBJ1-1; D gene unclear. CDR3 size: 11 residues. The V end was cut by 5 bases, the J end by 8 bases, with 9 bases between. In germline, CDR1 is MDHEN, CDR2 SYDVKM. The CDR3 loop is CASSLQREAFF. The CDR3 nucleotides read TGTGCCAGCAGTCTACAGCGGGAAGCTTTCTTT. The full variable domain, completed using reference TRBV28 and TRBJ1-1, is DVKVTQSSRYLVKRTGEKVFLECVQDMDHENMFWYRQDPGLGLRLIYFSYDVKMKEKGDIPEGYSVSREKKERFSLILESASTNQTSMYLCASSLQREAFFGQGTRLTVV.

The rearrangement uses TRBV6-5 and TRBJ1-2; D call uncertain. The V end was cut by 1 base, the J end by 2 bases, with 14 bases between. This CDR3 spans 16 amino acids. Germline CDR1 is MNHEY and CDR2 is SVGAGI. The CDR3 sequence is CASSYFNRGENYGYTF. CDR3 sequence (DNA): TGTGCCAGCAGTTACTTTAACCGGGGAGAAAACTATGGCTACACCTTC.

This clone showed up just a few times. The rearrangement joins TRBV6-6 to TRBJ2-2; 8 nucleotides align to TRBD2. The CDR3 contains 17 residues. CDR1 MNHNY and CDR2 SVGAGI come from the germline V gene (reference sequence). Losses at the gene ends were 5 bases for V and 0 bases for J; bases not matched to a gene: 8. The CDR3 DNA sequence: TGTGCCAGCAGTCCCCTCAGCGGGGGTTCGAACACCGGGGAGCTGTTTTTT. This gives the protein CASSPLSGGSNTGELFF.

This clone was observed once. This chain connects TRBV2 to TRBJ2-2; 8 nucleotides match TRBD1. CDR1 is SNHLY, CDR2 FYNNEI, per germline. This CDR3 has 15 amino acids. J gave up 4 bases and V 4 bases, and 5 bases lay outside the gene matches. This CDR3 reads CASSGTGSRTGELFF. Here the CDR3 DNA reads TGTGCCAGCAGTGGGACAGGGTCGCGCACCGGGGAGCTGTTTTTT.

The count of this clone is one. This chain joins TRBV7-8 and TRBJ2-7; 8 bases match TRBD2. V lost 4 bases to trimming and J lost 1 base; unmatched junction nucleotides: 6. Per germline, CDR1 SGHVS and CDR2 FQNEAQ. CDR3 length: 15 residues. CDR3 residues: CASSSGLATSYEQYF. As DNA, the CDR3 is TGTGCCAGCAGCTCCGGACTAGCAACTTCCTACGAGCAGTACTTC.

V usage is TRBV12-3 or TRBV12-4 and J usage is TRBJ1-6; a possible D gene is TRBD1 (6 bases). There are 13 residues in the CDR3. Trimming cost V 7 bases and J 10 bases, with 14 bases left between them. This CDR3 is CASTRDIKSPLHF. DNA for the CDR3: TGTGCCAGCACTAGGGACATAAAATCACCCCTCCACTTT.

This chain uses TRBV29-1 with TRBJ1-1; no firm D call. Per the germline V gene, CDR1 is SQVTM and CDR2 is ANQGSEA. The CDR3 covers 12 residues. Trimming cost V 4 bases and J 1 base, with 7 bases left between them. The CDR3 loop is CSVAVWNTEAFF. CDR3 nucleotide sequence: TGCAGCGTTGCCGTCTGGAACACTGAAGCTTTCTTT.

The chain uses TRBV2 and TRBJ1-2; TRBD1 might be the D (6 bases). CDR1 is SNHLY, CDR2 FYNNEI, per germline. The CDR3 loop spans 15 amino acids. The ends were cut back, 7 bases at V and 8 bases at J, with 23 bases in the middle. This CDR3 reads CASKGQGITLWGYTF. Written as DNA, the CDR3 is TGTGCCAGCAAAGGGCAGGGGATTACGTTATGGGGCTACACCTTC.

The chain couples TRBV18 to TRBJ2-3; the D is unclear. The CDR3 spans 14 residues. V was cut by 2 bases and J by 2 bases, with 8 bases left in between. CDR1 KGHSH and CDR2 LQKENI come from the germline V gene. The CDR3 coding sequence is TGTGCCAGCTCACCAAACATAGCCACAGATACGCAGTATTTT. Translating it yields CASSPNIATDTQYF.

The chain carries TRBV30 and TRBJ1-2; D remains unclear. Per germline, CDR1 GTSNPN and CDR2 SVGIG (reference sequence). This CDR3 comprises 12 residues. V dropped 5 bases and J dropped 3 bases, with 10 bases sitting between them. In nucleotides, the CDR3 is TGTGCCTGGGCCCCCTTGTACTATGGCTACACCTTC. Translated, it gives CAWAPLYYGYTF.

In its sample, this clone was seen once. This chain uses TRBV9 with TRBJ2-1; tentatively, D is TRBD2 (6 bases). Germline V gene lookup returns CDR1 SGDLS and CDR2 YYNGEE. V lost 0 bases and J lost 2, with 9 bases in between. CDR3 length: 15 amino acids. The CDR3: CASSVGGDPYNEQFF. The DNA of the CDR3 is TGTGCCAGCAGCGTAGGGGGGGATCCCTACAATGAGCAGTTCTTC.